These 32 T cell receptor beta chains were all obtained from the same sample, sequenced in a study of blood T cells in healthy people across ages (dated by TCRdb to the mid-2010s). Library preparation was by 5' RACE. Sequencing instrument: Illumina HiSeq 2500. A second about 7 to 11 cycle PCR used a sample-barcoded 5' primer and a J-beta primer mix. The public reads were reprocessed in TCRdb via fastp at Q25 and MiXCR, keeping in-frame beta chains. Every distinct CDR3 protein forms one entry, paired with its most common genes and DNA. In all, the sample holds about a million distinct CDR3 sequences, and approximately 38% of those were seen once. The top ten clones comprise about an eighth of the sample. Sequencing input: blood. The receptors were sampled from a man between 18 and 35 years old in good health.

V gene TRBV29-1 combines with J gene TRBJ2-7; D may be TRBD1 or TRBD2 (6 bases each). There are 15 residues in the CDR3. The ends were cut back, 6 bases at V and 4 bases at J, with 22 bases in the middle. Germline CDR1 and CDR2: SQVTM and ANQGSEA. The CDR3 loop is CSVLIPGGYGYEQYF. DNA of the CDR3: TGCAGCGTACTCATTCCCGGGGGCTACGGGTACGAGCAGTACTTC.

The gene calls are TRBV7-6 and TRBJ1-1, with 7 nucleotides matching TRBD1. J was trimmed by 4 bases and V by 1 base; bases with no gene match: 6. This CDR3 is 15 amino acids long. Germline CDR1 is SGHVS and CDR2 is FNYEAQ. The CDR3 region is CASSLEGTVGTEAFF. The DNA for the CDR3 is TGTGCCAGCAGCTTAGAGGGGACAGTCGGCACTGAAGCTTTCTTT.

This clonotype was seen more than once but under ten times. The chain links TRBV20-1 to TRBJ1-6; 7 nucleotides align to TRBD1. The CDR3 runs to 15 residues. From germline, CDR1 is DFQATT and CDR2 SNEGSKA (reference sequence). Trimming cost V 1 base and J 7 bases; bases outside gene matches: 7. CDR3 sequence (DNA): TGCAGTGCTAGAGGACAGGGTCGGGGGAATTCACCCCTCCACTTT. It yields the protein CSARGQGRGNSPLHF.

The rearrangement joins TRBV6-5 to TRBJ1-2, with unresolved D. The germline CDR1 and CDR2 sequences are MNHEY and SVGAGI. V dropped 7 bases and J dropped 6 bases, with 33 bases sitting between them. The CDR3 length is 19 residues. The CDR3 here is CASILQDYGSVAALDGYTF. The DNA of the CDR3 is TGTGCCAGCATTTTGCAGGACTACGGCTCTGTCGCTGCTCTGGATGGCTACACCTTC.

This clonotype has at least ten counts. This sequence joins TRBV5-1 and TRBJ1-1, with D possibly matching TRBD1 (6 bases). This CDR3 comprises 13 residues. CDR1 and CDR2 from the germline V gene are SGHRS and YFSETQ. Trimming shortened V by 4 bases and J by 3 bases, and 10 bases separated the two germline ends. This chain's CDR3 is CASSPGVDTEAFF. CDR3 nucleotide sequence: TGCGCCAGCAGCCCAGGGGTGGACACTGAAGCTTTCTTT.

The V gene is TRBV12-3 or TRBV12-4, the J gene TRBJ2-7; D is uncertain. CDR3 length: 15 amino acids. Trimming stripped 5 bases from V and 1 base from J, with 15 bases between. CDR3 sequence reads: CASSPRKYESYEQYF. CDR3 nucleotide sequence: TGTGCCAGCAGTCCCCGGAAGTACGAGTCCTACGAGCAGTACTTC.

The rearrangement joins TRBV6-1 to TRBJ2-3, with D perhaps matching TRBD2 (5 bases). There are 15 residues in the CDR3. Germline values: CDR1 MNHNS, CDR2 SASEGT. The V and J ends lost 0 bases and 6 bases respectively, with 13 bases between them. The CDR3 is CASSEAGGRSDTQYF. Here the CDR3 DNA reads TGTGCCAGCAGTGAAGCAGGAGGAAGAAGCGATACGCAGTATTTT.

V and J are TRBV20-1 and TRBJ1-2, with D unclear. The CDR3 has 14 amino acids. V shed 6 bases and J shed 8 bases, with 22 bases lying between them. Germline V gene sequence: CDR1 DFQATT, CDR2 SNEGSKA (reference sequence). CDR3 DNA: TGCAGTGCCATATTTGGCTTTCGGTTGGACGGCTACACCTTC. Residues: CSAIFGFRLDGYTF.

The sample holds a few counts of this clonotype. V is TRBV5-1 and J is TRBJ2-3; D is unresolved. CDR3 size: 16 residues. Trimming cost V 4 bases and J 0 bases, with 15 bases left between them. Germline CDR1 is SGHRS and CDR2 is YFSETQ. CDR3 bases: TGCGCCAGCAGCGGTCAGTCCGATACTAGCACAGATACGCAGTATTTT. This encodes CASSGQSDTSTDTQYF.

This clonotype was counted between two and nine times. V gene TRBV20-1 combines with J gene TRBJ2-1; TRBD1 agrees at 12 bases. V trimming: 6 bases; J trimming: 7 bases; junction bases outside the gene matches: 7. Looked up from germline, CDR1 is DFQATT and CDR2 is SNEGSKA (reference sequence). This CDR3 has 14 residues. CDR3 DNA sequence: TGCAGTGCAAGGGGGACAGGGGGCATGAATGAGCAGTTCTTC. Its protein is CSARGTGGMNEQFF.

This sequence joins TRBV4-3 and TRBJ2-1, with 7 bases that match TRBD1. The CDR3 length is 19 residues. CDR1 LGHNA and CDR2 YSLEER come from the germline V gene. V was clipped by 0 bases and J by 0 bases; unmatched bases: 11. The CDR3 loop reads CASSQEPTTTGSSYNEQFF. Written as DNA, the CDR3 is TGCGCCAGCAGCCAAGAGCCTACCACGACAGGGAGCTCCTACAATGAGCAGTTCTTC.

The table lists this clonotype with a few counts. The rearrangement links TRBV20-1 to TRBJ1-6; D is unclear. CDR3 length: 12 amino acids. Germline assignment: CDR1 DFQATT and CDR2 SNEGSKA (reference sequence). V lost 0 bases to trimming and J lost 9 bases, with 6 bases between them. The chain's CDR3 is CSARDQASPLHF. CDR3 nucleotide sequence: TGCAGTGCTAGAGATCAGGCTTCACCCCTCCACTTT.

J is TRBJ1-1 and V is TRBV7-2; no clear D gene. The CDR3 extends over 13 amino acids. Germline lookup yields CDR1 SGHTA and CDR2 FQGNSA. The germline V and J ends were trimmed by 10 bases and 1 base, with 13 bases remaining between them. The CDR3 spells CATLRASNTEAFF. CDR3 DNA: TGTGCCACGTTGAGAGCCTCGAACACTGAAGCTTTCTTT.

The chain has TRBV18 and TRBJ2-5; 8 bases agree with TRBD1. The DNA end favors TRBJ2-7, so the J call may be wrong. Germline assignment: CDR1 KGHSH and CDR2 LQKENI. The CDR3 sequence is 16 residues long. CDR3 nucleotides: TGTGCCAGCTCCCCCCGGACAGGGCTCAGACTCCACGAGCAGTACTTC. It translates to CASSPRTGLRLHEQYF.

The genes are TRBV11-2 and TRBJ2-2; D is possibly TRBD2 (6 bases). V lost 1 base to trimming and J lost 4 bases, with 13 bases between them. This CDR3 is 16 amino acids long. CDR1 and CDR2 (germline): SGHAT, FQNNGV. In nucleotides, the CDR3 is TGTGCCAGCAGCTTAGGGGGATTGGGACTCACCGGGGAGCTGTTTTTT. Encoded protein: CASSLGGLGLTGELFF.

This clonotype was counted only a few times. The gene calls are TRBV6-2 or TRBV6-3 and TRBJ2-1, with 12 bases fitting TRBD2. The germline V gene has CDR1 MNHEY and CDR2 SVGEGT. This CDR3 is built from 16 residues. Trimming removed 5 bases from V and 8 bases from J; junction bases left unmatched: 10. CDR3 sequence: CASSSPGLAGKDEQFF. The CDR3 region has the DNA TGTGCCAGCAGTAGCCCGGGACTAGCGGGCAAGGATGAGCAGTTCTTC.

This clonotype was found a few times. The chain recombines TRBV2 with TRBJ2-3; D not certain. The V gene lost 4 bases and the J gene lost 1 base, with 12 bases spanning the gap. The CDR3 totals 15 residues. Germline CDR1 and CDR2: SNHLY and FYNNEI. The CDR3 here is CASSAKDGRTDTQYF. CDR3 nucleotides: TGTGCCAGCAGTGCCAAGGACGGACGCACAGATACGCAGTATTTT.

The sample holds a few counts of this clonotype. The rearrangement links TRBV25-1 to TRBJ2-1, with 11 bases that match TRBD1. CDR3 size: 14 residues. The germline V gene has CDR1 MGHDK and CDR2 SYGVNS. V shed 6 bases and J 5 bases; nucleotides not matched to a gene: 3. The CDR3 DNA follows: TGTGCCAGCAGGTCGGACAGGGGGCACAATGAGCAGTTCTTC. Residues: CASRSDRGHNEQFF.

This clonotype was picked up a small number of times. This chain connects TRBV12-5 to TRBJ1-2, with no clear D. Trimming left V 5 bases short and J 4 bases short, with 23 bases between. The CDR3 is 17 amino acids. Germline CDR1 LGHNT, CDR2 FRNRAP. For the CDR3, the DNA is TGTGCTAGTGGTCCAAAAGATCCCGACGGGTTAGGCTATGGCTACACCTTC. Translated: CASGPKDPDGLGYGYTF.

CDR3 sequence: CASSFTSGSEETQYF. Here the CDR3 DNA reads TGTGCCAGCAGCTTTACTAGCGGGAGTGAGGAGACCCAGTACTTC. The chain uses TRBV7-2 and TRBJ2-5; 11 positions agree with TRBD2. The CDR3 totals 15 residues. Germline assignment: CDR1 SGHTA and CDR2 FQGNSA. V shed 3 bases and J 5 bases; nucleotides not matched to a gene: 5.

The table lists this clonotype with a count of one. This clone may be a read error of a much larger clone one base away. The rearrangement uses TRBV20-1 and TRBJ2-1; the D gene is possibly TRBD2 (6 bases). The last part of the DNA fits TRBJ2-7 better; the J call may be wrong. Germline CDR1 and CDR2: DFQATT and SNEGSKA (reference sequence). The CDR3 spans 14 residues. The CDR3: CSASGTPPYNEQYF. In nucleotides, the CDR3 is TGCAGTGCTTCCGGGACTCCGCCGTACAATGAGCAGTACTTC.

This clonotype was picked up a small number of times. The genes are TRBV2 and TRBJ1-2; D remains unclear. Germline V gene lookup returns CDR1 SNHLY and CDR2 FYNNEI. V shed 1 base and J shed 3 bases, with 6 bases lying between them. The CDR3 length is 13 residues. The DNA of the CDR3 is TGTGCCAGCAGTGAAGTGCCCGACTATGGCTACACCTTC. This codes for CASSEVPDYGYTF. Full variable domain (rest looked up from reference TRBV2 and TRBJ1-2): EPEVTQTPSHQVTQMGQEVILRCVPISNHLYFYWYRQILGQKVEFLVSFYNNEISEKSEIFDDQFSVERPDGSNFTLKIRSTKLEDSAMYFCASSEVPDYGYTFGSGTRLTVV.

Points on this clonotype: Just one base apart from a much larger clone, this may be a read error. This rearrangement joins TRBV6-4 to TRBJ2-1; D is possibly TRBD2 (5 bases). Per the germline V gene, CDR1 is MRHNA and CDR2 is SNTAGT. The V and J ends lost 5 bases and 5 bases respectively, with 10 bases between them. The CDR3 is 13 amino acids. The CDR3 spells CASSKAEDNEQFF. The CDR3 nucleotides read TGTGCCAGCAGTAAAGCGGAGGACAATGAGCAGTTCTTC.

This clonotype turned up a few times. J is TRBJ1-2 and V is TRBV29-1; D not certain. CDR1 is SQVTM and CDR2 is ANQGSEA in the germline V gene. The CDR3 totals 10 residues. V was pared by 5 bases and J by 7 bases, with 8 bases between. CDR3 DNA sequence: TGCAGCGTTTCAGGAGGTGGCTACACCTTC. Protein: CSVSGGGYTF. The full variable domain, completed using reference TRBV29-1 and TRBJ1-2, is SAVISQKPSRDICQRGTSLTIQCQVDSQVTMMFWYRQQPGQSLTLIATANQGSEATYESGFVIDKFPISRPNLTFSTLTVSNMSPEDSSIYLCSVSGGGYTFGSGTRLTVV.

This chain uses TRBV2 with TRBJ1-2, with D perhaps TRBD1 (6 bases). V was clipped by 3 bases and J by 4 bases, with 18 bases between them. The CDR3 consists of 16 residues. Germline V CDR1 and CDR2: SNHLY, FYNNEI. CDR3 sequence (DNA): TGTGCCAGCAGTGACACTCCCCGGGCAGGGGCCTATGGCTACACCTTC. Translation: CASSDTPRAGAYGYTF.

The chain joins TRBV20-1 to TRBJ2-3; D could derive from TRBD1 or TRBD2 (5 bases each). Germline V CDR1 and CDR2: DFQATT, SNEGSKA (reference sequence). The CDR3 loop spans 17 amino acids. Trimming stripped 6 bases from V and 2 bases from J, with 24 bases between. The CDR3 here is CSAQPAIGAAYTDTQYF. In DNA form, the CDR3 reads TGCAGTGCCCAGCCCGCGATCGGGGCGGCCTACACAGATACGCAGTATTTT.

This clonotype was seen a few times. The chain recombines TRBV14 with TRBJ1-5; D ambiguous. From germline, CDR1 is SGHDN and CDR2 FVKESK. The CDR3 spans 14 residues. The V end was cut by 2 bases, the J end by 5 bases, with 10 bases between. CDR3 region: CASSQTPTDQPQHF. The CDR3 DNA reads TGTGCCAGCAGCCAAACCCCGACCGATCAGCCCCAGCATTTT.

V and J are TRBV6-5 and TRBJ1-2, with 10 bases identical to TRBD1. V gave up 2 bases and J gave up 1 base; unmatched junction bases: 4. The CDR3 is made up of 16 amino acids. Per germline, CDR1 MNHEY and CDR2 SVGAGI. This CDR3 is CASSYRRDRGNYGYTF. DNA for the CDR3: TGTGCCAGCAGTTACCGCCGGGACAGGGGTAACTATGGCTACACCTTC.

CDR3 in DNA: TGTGCCAGCAGTTATCAGGGGGCCTACAATGAGCAGTTCTTC. Translated, it gives CASSYQGAYNEQFF. The chain combines TRBV12-3 or TRBV12-4 with TRBJ2-1, with 7 positions matching TRBD1. V dropped 4 bases and J dropped 2; count of bases not matched to a gene: 2. The CDR3 covers 14 residues.

This clonotype was found a few times. V and J are TRBV10-3 and TRBJ2-1; maybe TRBD2 (5 bases). The V gene lost 8 bases and the J gene lost 9 bases, with 20 bases spanning the gap. There are 14 residues in the CDR3. CDR1 ENHRY and CDR2 SYGVKD come from the germline V gene. The DNA of the CDR3 is TGTGCCATCCAGGACCCGCGTCTAGCCATTGAGCAGTTCTTC. Protein product: CAIQDPRLAIEQFF.

This chain joins TRBV7-2 and TRBJ1-1, with unresolved D. The ends were cut back, 4 bases at V and 4 bases at J, with 16 bases in the middle. The CDR3 length is 15 residues. Germline CDR1 SGHTA, CDR2 FQGNSA. Here the CDR3 reads CASSSYLDRSTEAFF. The CDR3 DNA is TGTGCCAGCAGCTCCTACCTAGACCGGAGCACTGAAGCTTTCTTT.

The chain is built from TRBV20-1 and TRBJ1-2, with D possibly matching TRBD1 (5 bases). Germline assignment: CDR1 DFQATT and CDR2 SNEGSKA (reference sequence). This CDR3 has 12 amino acids. V shed 5 bases and J shed 4 bases, with 11 bases lying between them. Here the CDR3 reads CSALDKSYGYTF. Written as DNA, the CDR3 is TGCAGTGCTTTGGACAAGAGCTATGGCTACACCTTC.